The 30 T cell receptor beta chains below come from one sample, sequenced in a study of T cell clonotyping in hematopoietic cell transplantation. The assay was immunoSEQ multiplex PCR, and TCRdb's table has in-frame clones only and misses some. Counted here are over 10,000 clones, over 80% occurring once; the ten biggest clones make up approximately 16%. As for time point: recipient sample about 28 days before transplant, after cytoreduction. This sample comprised peripheral blood mononuclear cells, obtained before stem cell transplant. The receptors were gathered from a man in his 60s with acute myeloid leukemia. Some clones in this sample may be carry-over from other donors' samples.

The chain is built from TRBV15 and TRBJ2-7; TRBD1 matches 8 bases. This CDR3 is built from 14 residues. V lost 1 base to trimming and J lost 2 bases; unmatched junction nucleotides: 1. Germline V gene sequence: CDR1 LNHNV, CDR2 YYDKDF (reference sequence). CDR3 residues: CATSRGQGTYEQYF. The DNA for the CDR3 is TGTGCCACCAGCAGAGGACAGGGGACCTACGAGCAGTACTTC.

J is TRBJ2-1 and V is TRBV29-1, with D perhaps TRBD1 or TRBD2 (5 bases each). Deletions cut 5 bases from V and 3 bases from J, with 11 bases between. The CDR3 has 13 amino acids. Looked up from germline, CDR1 is SQVTM and CDR2 is ANQGSEA. For the CDR3, the DNA is TGCAGCGTTCGGGACGGAAGCTACAATGAGCAGTTCTTC. It yields the protein CSVRDGSYNEQFF.

The chain is built from TRBV5-6 and TRBJ2-7, with 8 positions matching TRBD1. With V trimmed by 4 bases and J by 3 bases, 9 bases remained unmatched. The CDR3 runs to 15 residues. Germline assignment: CDR1 SGHDT and CDR2 YYEEEE. The CDR3 DNA sequence: TGTGCCAGCAGCGAGGCCGGAGGGACAGGCTACGAGCAGTACTTC. Residues: CASSEAGGTGYEQYF.

The chain combines TRBV18 with TRBJ2-5, with 12 bases matching TRBD2. The germline V gene has CDR1 KGHSH and CDR2 LQKENI. V was clipped by 5 bases and J by 2 bases; unmatched bases: 12. CDR3 length: 18 amino acids. The DNA of the CDR3 is TGTGCCAGCTCAGAACGGGCTAGCGGGGGGGCCGGACAAGAGACCCAGTACTTC. Translating it yields CASSERASGGAGQETQYF. Together with reference TRBV18 and TRBJ2-5, the CDR3 gives the full variable domain: NAGVMQNPRHLVRRRGQEARLRCSPMKGHSHVYWYRQLPEEGLKFMVYLQKENIIDESGMPKERFSAEFPKEGPSILRIQQVVRGDSAAYFCASSERASGGAGQETQYFGPGTRLLVL.

This chain links TRBV7-2 with TRBJ2-7; 9 bases fit TRBD2. CDR1 is SGHTA, CDR2 FQGNSA, per germline. The CDR3 is made up of 16 amino acids. The J segment lost 2 bases and the V segment lost 1 base, leaving 6 bases of the junction unmatched. The chain's CDR3 is CASSLDRAGGAYEQYF. DNA for the CDR3: TGTGCCAGCAGCTTAGACCGGGCGGGGGGGGCCTACGAGCAGTACTTC.

V is TRBV2 and J is TRBJ1-4; 8 nucleotides line up with TRBD1. The germline gives CDR1 SNHLY, CDR2 FYNNEI. The CDR3 sequence is 12 residues long. With V trimmed by 6 bases and J by 8 bases, 2 bases remained unmatched. The CDR3 reads CASRDRAEKLFF. In DNA form, the CDR3 reads TGTGCCAGCAGGGACAGGGCCGAAAAACTGTTTTTT.

Written as DNA, the CDR3 is TGTGCCAGTACCCTAAGGGAACAGACTGAAGCTTTCTTT. Translation: CASTLREQTEAFF. This chain connects TRBV19 to TRBJ1-1; no firm D call. The CDR3 sequence is 13 residues long. The V end lost 7 bases, the J end lost 5 bases, and 14 bases lay between the germline ends. From germline, CDR1 is LNHDA and CDR2 SQIVND (reference sequence).

This rearrangement joins TRBV20-1 to TRBJ2-7, with TRBD1 matching over 8 bases. V lost 6 bases to trimming and J lost 5 bases; unmatched junction nucleotides: 3. The CDR3 has 11 amino acids. Germline-derived CDR1 and CDR2 are DFQATT and SNEGSKA (reference sequence). This CDR3 is CSAATGDEQYF. The CDR3, as DNA: TGCAGTGCCGCGACAGGGGACGAGCAGTACTTC.

This clone was counted a single time. The chain is built from TRBV29-1 and TRBJ2-2; 7 positions agree with TRBD1. This CDR3 is 12 amino acids long. Germline V gene sequence: CDR1 SQVTM, CDR2 ANQGSEA. With V trimmed by 5 bases and J by 7 bases, 4 bases remained unmatched. The CDR3 region is CSVQQGNGELFF. As DNA, the CDR3 is TGCAGCGTTCAACAGGGGAACGGGGAGCTGTTTTTT.

The J gene is TRBJ2-6, the V gene TRBV27; TRBD2 might be the D (6 bases). Germline V gene data show CDR1 as MNHEY and CDR2 as SMNVEV (reference sequence). Trimming shortened V by 3 bases and J by 2 bases, and 8 bases separated the two germline ends. The length of the CDR3 is 15 residues. CDR3: CASSLSGAGANVLTF. Written as DNA, the CDR3 is TGTGCCAGCAGTTTGTCGGGGGCTGGGGCCAACGTCCTGACTTTC.

The chain is built from TRBV2 and TRBJ1-2, with 8 bases identical to TRBD1. The V gene end was trimmed by 5 bases and the J gene end by 1 base; junction bases not matched to a gene: 9. The CDR3 is 16 amino acids. CDR1 SNHLY and CDR2 FYNNEI come from the germline V gene. The CDR3 nucleotides are TGTGCCAGCAGTCCCGAGACAGGGGCGGGTAACTATGGCTACACCTTC. This gives the protein CASSPETGAGNYGYTF.

The genes are TRBV29-1 and TRBJ2-1; D is unresolved. Germline values: CDR1 SQVTM, CDR2 ANQGSEA. The V end was cut by 4 bases, the J end by 4 bases, with 8 bases between. CDR3 size: 12 residues. CDR3 amino acids: CSVGDWYNEQFF. For the CDR3, the DNA is TGCAGCGTTGGAGATTGGTACAATGAGCAGTTCTTC.

CDR3 protein: CASSQDRQGAGYTF. The DNA of the CDR3 is TGCGCCAGCAGCCAAGATAGACAGGGGGCTGGCTACACCTTC. V usage is TRBV4-3 and J usage is TRBJ1-2; TRBD1 aligns across 10 bases. Looked up from germline, CDR1 is LGHNA and CDR2 is YSLEER. CDR3 length equals 14 residues. The J segment lost 7 bases and the V segment lost 0 bases, leaving 2 bases of the junction unmatched.

This clone was seen a handful of times. J is TRBJ2-1 and V is TRBV21-1. TRBV21-1 is classified as a pseudogene. The CDR3 sequence is 19 residues long. The CDR3 DNA sequence: TGTGCCAGCAGCAAGGTAGAGGGTGGGGCCTCCCGGGCTGACAATGAGCAGTTCTTC. Its translation is CASSKVEGGASRADNEQFF.

The CDR3 protein is CASSLQTPFTEAFF. The CDR3 DNA is TGTGCCAGCAGCTTACAGACGCCGTTCACTGAAGCTTTCTTT. The chain uses TRBV7-2 and TRBJ1-1; D is undetermined. V gave up 2 bases and J gave up 4 bases, with 11 bases separating them. Germline-derived CDR1 and CDR2 are SGHTA and FQGNSA. This CDR3 has 14 residues.

V and J are TRBV2 and TRBJ2-7; 10 positions agree with TRBD1. The CDR3 extends over 12 amino acids. Trimming took 9 bases from V and 3 from J; bases not matched to a gene: 2. Per germline, CDR1 SNHLY and CDR2 FYNNEI. CDR3 protein: CARGDRGYEQYF. CDR3 coding DNA: TGTGCCAGGGGGGACAGGGGCTACGAGCAGTACTTC. Full variable domain (missing parts from reference TRBV2 and TRBJ2-7): EPEVTQTPSHQVTQMGQEVILRCVPISNHLYFYWYRQILGQKVEFLVSFYNNEISEKSEIFDDQFSVERPDGSNFTLKIRSTKLEDSAMYFCARGDRGYEQYFGPGTRLTVT.

The chain employs TRBV27 and TRBJ1-1; perhaps TRBD1 as D (6 bases). Trimming took off 5 bases at V and 0 bases at J, with 10 bases between the two ends. The CDR3 consists of 14 residues. Germline loops: CDR1 MNHEY, CDR2 SMNVEV (reference sequence). The CDR3, as DNA: TGTGCCAGCAGTGTGGACAGTTTGAACACTGAAGCTTTCTTT. Protein: CASSVDSLNTEAFF.

The DNA of the CDR3 is TGTGCCAGCAGCTTTGTAGGTGGAAACACTGAAGCTTTCTTT. This codes for CASSFVGGNTEAFF. The chain has TRBV5-6 and TRBJ1-1; no clear D. This CDR3 is 14 amino acids long. The V gene lost 2 bases and the J gene lost 2 bases, with 10 bases spanning the gap. Germline V gene data show CDR1 as SGHDT and CDR2 as YYEEEE.

The V and J genes are TRBV7-3 and TRBJ2-3; 10 positions agree with TRBD2. V trimming: 2 bases; J trimming: 1 base; junction bases outside the gene matches: 0. This CDR3 comprises 15 residues. CDR1 and CDR2 (germline): SGHTA, FQGTGA. The CDR3 here is CASSLGTSGTDTQYF. In DNA form, the CDR3 reads TGTGCCAGCAGCTTAGGGACTAGCGGCACAGATACGCAGTATTTT.

V usage is TRBV2 and J usage is TRBJ2-7; 7 bases align to TRBD2. CDR1 SNHLY and CDR2 FYNNEI come from the germline V gene. J gave up 6 bases and V 4 bases, and 9 bases lay outside the gene matches. This CDR3 spans 14 amino acids. CDR3 DNA sequence: TGTGCCAGCAGTGTAGGGAGGGATGAAGTCGAGCAGTACTTC. It is translated as CASSVGRDEVEQYF.

As DNA, the CDR3 is TGTGCCATCAGTGAGGGACAGGGGAGCGGGGAGCTGTTTTTT. It encodes CAISEGQGSGELFF. The chain links TRBV10-3 to TRBJ2-2, with 9 nucleotides matching TRBD1. Germline loops: CDR1 ENHRY, CDR2 SYGVKD. The V and J ends lost 2 bases and 7 bases, in that order; junction bases with no gene match: 2. The CDR3 totals 14 residues.

Concerning this clone itself: At one boundary the junction diverges from the germline segment, which might be a read error. Different DNA sequences within this sample yield the same CDR3. The chain couples TRBV6-5 to TRBJ1-2; D is undetermined. This CDR3 has 16 amino acids. Looked up from germline, CDR1 is MNHEY and CDR2 is SVGAGI. The CDR3: CASSYSTADLHYGYTF. DNA of the CDR3: TGTGCCAGCAGCTACTCGACGGCAGATTTACACTATGGCTACACCTTC.

The rearrangement links TRBV2 to TRBJ1-6; D call uncertain. V shed 4 bases and J shed 9 bases, with 22 bases lying between them. Germline values: CDR1 SNHLY, CDR2 FYNNEI. This CDR3 comprises 17 residues. The chain's CDR3 is CASSGSRYKSSGSPLHF. In DNA, the CDR3 is TGTGCCAGCAGTGGGTCTAGGTATAAGTCGTCTGGTTCACCCCTCCACTTT. Combining the CDR3 with reference TRBV2 and TRBJ1-6 gives the whole variable domain EPEVTQTPSHQVTQMGQEVILRCVPISNHLYFYWYRQILGQKVEFLVSFYNNEISEKSEIFDDQFSVERPDGSNFTLKIRSTKLEDSAMYFCASSGSRYKSSGSPLHFGNGTRLTVT.

The chain carries TRBV7-6 and TRBJ1-3; TRBD1 is a possible D gene (6 bases). Germline V gene sequence: CDR1 SGHVS, CDR2 FNYEAQ. With 1 base removed from V and 0 bases from J, the gap between germline ends came to 10 bases. This CDR3 contains 16 residues. CDR3 region: CASSLETGSSGNTIYF. Written as DNA, the CDR3 is TGTGCCAGCAGCTTAGAAACAGGGAGCTCTGGAAACACCATATATTTT.

A remark on this clone: At one end, the junction sequence differs from germline, possibly due to a read error. V gene TRBV7-7 combines with J gene TRBJ2-1; 9 bases are shared with TRBD2. The CDR3 runs to 13 residues. Looked up from germline, CDR1 is SSHAT and CDR2 is FNYEAQ (reference sequence). The CDR3 protein is CASSRGGEGEQFF. The CDR3 nucleotides read TGTGCTAGCAGCCGCGGGGGGGAGGGTGAGCAGTTCTTC.

The chain carries TRBV6-6 and TRBJ2-7; no clear D gene. Trimming cost V 5 bases and J 4 bases, with 9 bases left between them. Germline V gene lookup returns CDR1 MNHNY and CDR2 SVGAGI (reference sequence). The CDR3 runs to 12 residues. The CDR3 DNA reads TGTGCCAGCAGTCACCCAAGGTACGAGCAGTACTTC. Residues: CASSHPRYEQYF.

The chain links TRBV27 to TRBJ2-3, with TRBD1 identical over 9 bases. Germline V gene sequence: CDR1 MNHEY, CDR2 SMNVEV (reference sequence). V lost 3 bases to trimming and J lost 0 bases; unmatched junction nucleotides: 4. The CDR3 contains 16 residues. CDR3 coding DNA: TGTGCCAGCAGTTTCCGGGACAGGGACAGCACAGATACGCAGTATTTT. It yields the protein CASSFRDRDSTDTQYF.

The chain carries TRBV9 and TRBJ2-3, with TRBD2 matching over 9 bases. V shed 2 bases and J 6 bases; nucleotides not matched to a gene: 10. Germline V CDR1 and CDR2: SGDLS, YYNGEE. This CDR3 has 16 residues. The CDR3 loop reads CASSVLRGAGGDTQYF. The CDR3 DNA sequence: TGTGCCAGCAGCGTCCTCCGCGGAGCGGGGGGCGATACGCAGTATTTT.

There are a few counts of this clone. The rearrangement links TRBV19 to TRBJ2-5; 9 bases are shared with TRBD1. The CDR3 has 14 residues. Trimming took 6 bases from V and 5 from J; bases not matched to a gene: 7. Germline V gene data show CDR1 as LNHDA and CDR2 as SQIVND (reference sequence). CDR3 nucleotide sequence: TGTGCCAGTAGCCGGGACAGGGAGGGGGAGACCCAGTACTTC. It translates to CASSRDREGETQYF.

This rearrangement joins TRBV19 to TRBJ2-5; D remains ambiguous. This CDR3 spans 14 amino acids. V dropped 3 bases and J dropped 0 bases, with 8 bases sitting between them. CDR1 and CDR2 from the germline V gene are LNHDA and SQIVND (reference sequence). CDR3 bases: TGTGCCAGTAGTATGTGGTCTAACCAAGAGACCCAGTACTTC. Residues: CASSMWSNQETQYF.